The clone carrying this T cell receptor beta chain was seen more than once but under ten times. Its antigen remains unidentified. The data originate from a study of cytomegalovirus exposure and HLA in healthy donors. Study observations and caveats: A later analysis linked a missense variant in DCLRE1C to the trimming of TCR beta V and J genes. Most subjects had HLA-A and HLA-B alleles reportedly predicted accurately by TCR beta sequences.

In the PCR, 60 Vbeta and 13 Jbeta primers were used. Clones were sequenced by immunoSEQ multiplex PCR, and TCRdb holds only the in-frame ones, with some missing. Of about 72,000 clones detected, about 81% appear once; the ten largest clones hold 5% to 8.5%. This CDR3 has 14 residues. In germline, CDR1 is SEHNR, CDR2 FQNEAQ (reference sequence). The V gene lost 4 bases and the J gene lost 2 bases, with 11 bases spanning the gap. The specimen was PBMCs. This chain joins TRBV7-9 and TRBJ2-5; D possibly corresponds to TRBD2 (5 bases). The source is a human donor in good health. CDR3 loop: CASSSPDSQETQYF. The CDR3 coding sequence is TGTGCCAGCAGCTCCCCGGACTCTCAAGAGACCCAGTACTTC.